These T cell receptor beta chains were read from a single sample in a study of CD8+ T cells in alopecia areata. Measured with immunoSEQ multiplex PCR; TCRdb has only the in-frame clones, and not every one. The data contain roughly 250,000 clones, roughly two thirds of them singletons. Here the sequenced sample was CD4+ T cells sorted from blood, taken at week 0. The origin of the receptors is a human donor with alopecia areata. CDR3s leave out the opening cysteine and the closing phenylalanine or tryptophan. Fields, in order: clone size, J gene, V gene, CDR3 protein. Clone size is not always given. Where it is, it says once, few, many or a class for expanded clones.

. TRBJ2-5 TRBV9 ASSVDRTYQETQY
. TRBJ2-5 TRBV4-2 ASSQEWGRGGETQY
few TRBJ1-2 TRBV29-1 SVASPSGYT
few TRBJ2-2 TRBV6-5 ASSFSRVAGELF
once TRBJ2-4 TRBV30 AWSLPDKENIQY
. TRBJ2-1 TRBV30 AWTLGAALGEQF
few TRBJ2-2 TRBV29-1 SVARQGTGELF
. TRBJ2-2 TRBV25-1 ASSEPPFSGGDTGELF
. TRBJ1-1 TRBV4-1 ASSQQGQVAWGTEAF
. TRBJ2-5 TRBV29-1 SGGLLAGVPGTQY
. TRBJ1-2 TRBV29-1 SVEFLAGTTNYGYT
. TRBJ2-6 TRBV5-6 ASSSTGLGANVLT
few TRBJ2-1 TRBV30 AWSRDRGNEQF
. TRBJ1-1 TRBV7-3 ASSPRTERNTEAF
. TRBJ2-7 TRBV25-1 ASSESRTTYEQY
. TRBJ1-2 TRBV4-2 ASSQQGLHSGYT
. TRBJ2-1 TRBV19 ASKQNYNEQF
. TRBJ1-2 TRBV29-1 SVGAGADNYGYT
. TRBJ2-5 TRBV6-5 ASSWTGGPETQY
. TRBJ2-5 TRBV6-4 ASSRQTQETQY
. TRBJ2-3 TRBV29-1 SVQGTDTQY
once TRBJ2-2 TRBV30 AWRWGAGELF